Listed here is a single T cell receptor beta chain. Its antigen is currently unknown. They built TCR cDNA with 5'RACE template switching, a step that put in a universal primer site and UMIs. TCRdb independently ran MiXCR on the 5' RACE reads; one entry per CDR3 protein. The table lists some 420,000 distinct CDR3 sequences, roughly 20% of them singletons. V shed 6 bases and J shed 4 bases, with 6 bases lying between them. The CDR3 has 11 residues. Per germline, CDR1 SNHLY and CDR2 FYNNEI. The data are from a study of T cells after yellow fever vaccination. Study background: Libraries from low-cell-number fractions were prepared with the SMART-Seq v4 Ultra Low Input RNA kit.

Broader study findings: Weaker in magnitude, the secondary response showed a faster peak on day 5 versus 15. Boosting was followed by the reappearance of most primary-vaccination clones (roughly 96% CD4, roughly 90% CD8).

The chain links TRBV2 to TRBJ1-2; possibly TRBD1 for D (5 bases). The sequence was collected from a man between 18 and 29 years old who received the YFV17D yellow fever vaccine. The material was PBMCs, obtained before the yellow fever booster vaccination. CDR3 sequence reads: CASSRAYGYTF. The CDR3 bases are TGTGCCAGCAGCAGGGCCTATGGCTACACCTTC.